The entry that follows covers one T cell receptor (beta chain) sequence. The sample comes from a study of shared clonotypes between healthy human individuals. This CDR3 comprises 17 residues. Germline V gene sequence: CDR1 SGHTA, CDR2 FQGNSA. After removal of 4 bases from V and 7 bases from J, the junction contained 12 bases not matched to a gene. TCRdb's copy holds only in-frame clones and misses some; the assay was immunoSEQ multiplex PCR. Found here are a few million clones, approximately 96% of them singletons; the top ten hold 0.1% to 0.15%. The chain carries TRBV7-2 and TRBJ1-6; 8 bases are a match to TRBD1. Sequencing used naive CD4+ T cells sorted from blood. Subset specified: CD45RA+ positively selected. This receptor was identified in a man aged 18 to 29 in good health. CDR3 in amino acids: CASSSSPLTGENSPLHF. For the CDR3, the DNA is TGTGCCAGCAGCTCCTCACCCTTGACAGGGGAGAATTCACCCCTCCACTTT.